The source of this T cell receptor beta chain is a study of CD8+ T cells in alopecia areata. Turning to the study itself: Administration of oral tofacitinib to treated patients was at 5 to 10 mg twice daily. For treated patients, severity scores reflected the percentage of scalp area affected. General study points: Higher clonality was seen in lesional scalp than in normal scalp, especially in alopecia totalis/universalis. While tofacitinib was given, many expanded lesional clones persisted in scalp and blood.

This clone turned up a few times. Its specificity is unknown. Stated treatment: oral pan-JAK inhibitor, 5-10 mg twice daily. V gave up 2 bases and J gave up 2 bases; unmatched junction bases: 4. In germline, CDR1 is SGHDT, CDR2 YYEEEE. The CDR3 covers 14 residues. Once RNA had been extracted, it was reverse transcribed into cDNA to act as the sequencing template. The data were produced by immunoSEQ multiplex PCR, yet TCRdb's version contains in-frame clones alone and is incomplete. This sample yields a few hundred thousand clones, of which more than 45% are seen a single time; roughly 1.5% belongs to the top ten.

The material sequenced was CD4+ T cells sorted from blood, taken at week 4, from a patient treated with tofacitinib. The receptor's source is a human donor with alopecia areata. This chain connects TRBV5-6 to TRBJ2-7; 7 bases agree with TRBD1. CDR3 region: CASSFVDRPYEQYF. The DNA for the CDR3 is TGTGCCAGCAGCTTTGTGGACAGGCCCTACGAGCAGTACTTC.